A selection of T cell receptor beta chains follows, all from one sample in a study of CD8 T cells in Susac syndrome. TCRdb re-called the immunoSEQ multiplex PCR reads through MiXCR, storing one row per CDR3 protein. The table lists around 120,000 distinct CDR3 sequences, about 94% of them singletons. Sequenced: CD4+ T cells from PBMCs. These TCRs come from a human donor with multiple sclerosis. Both conserved end residues are part of each CDR3. Fields, in order: J gene, D gene, clone size, V gene, CDR3 protein, CDR3 DNA. D genes are given only for firm matches. Only part of the rows carry a size: once, few, many, or a class if the clone is expanded.

>TRBJ2-4|-|-|TRBV6-5
CASRGIAKNIQYF
TGTGCCAGCCGGGGGATAGCCAAAAACATTCAGTACTTC
>TRBJ1-5|-|-|TRBV5-1
CASSLDSTNQPQHF
TGCGCCAGCAGCCTGGACAGCACCAATCAGCCCCAGCATTTT
>TRBJ1-2|-|-|TRBV7-2
CARFRPLKGYTF
TGTGCCAGGTTCCGGCCCCTCAAGGGCTACACCTTC
>TRBJ1-2|-|-|TRBV24-1
CATSEPRTAVNYTF
TGTGCCACCAGTGAACCGAGGACAGCCGTCAACTACACCTTC
>TRBJ1-2|-|-|TRBV13
CASSSSGEGHYGYTF
TGTGCCAGCAGCTCAAGTGGAGAAGGACACTATGGCTACACCTTC
>TRBJ2-1|TRBD2|-|TRBV7-2
CASSPGGGGAVEQFF
TGTGCCAGCAGCCCCGGAGGCGGGGGGGCTGTTGAGCAGTTCTTC
>TRBJ2-7|-|-|TRBV7-2
CASSLSGRPYF
TGTGCCAGCAGCCTATCGGGTAGACCGTACTTC
>TRBJ2-7|TRBD2|-|TRBV20-1
CSAIGLAGGTTYEQYF
TGCAGTGCTATTGGACTAGCGGGGGGGACCACCTACGAGCAGTACTTC
>TRBJ2-6|-|-|TRBV6-5
CASSYRGSGANVLTF
TGTGCCAGCAGTTATCGGGGGTCTGGGGCCAACGTCCTGACTTTC
>TRBJ1-1|-|-|TRBV29-1
CSVAPRDTEAFF
TGCAGCGTTGCACCCAGGGATACTGAAGCTTTCTTT
>TRBJ1-1|-|-|TRBV30
CAWSPAGRF
TGTGCCTGGAGCCCGGCGGGGAGATTT
>TRBJ1-2|-|-|TRBV27
CASSYGDNYGYTF
TGTGCCAGCAGTTACGGGGATAACTATGGCTACACCTTC
>TRBJ2-7|-|-|TRBV7-9
CASSAYYEQYF
TGTGCCAGCAGCGCCTACTACGAGCAGTACTTC
>TRBJ1-1|-|-|TRBV5-5
CASSLTSSTEAFF
TGTGCCAGCAGCCTGACAAGTTCTACTGAAGCTTTCTTT
>TRBJ2-7|TRBD1|-|TRBV12-3/TRBV12-4
CASSPTGWEQYF
TGTGCCAGCAGCCCGACAGGGTGGGAGCAGTACTTC
>TRBJ2-2|-|-|TRBV25-1
CASSEGGHNTGELFF
TGTGCCAGCAGTGAGGGCGGACACAACACCGGGGAGCTGTTTTTT
>TRBJ2-5|-|-|TRBV7-9
CASSFLEAQYF
TGTGCCAGCAGCTTTCTTGAGGCCCAGTACTTC
>TRBJ1-5|-|once|TRBV18
CASSPRGDSNQPQHF
TGTGCCAGCTCACCAAGGGGGGATAGCAATCAGCCCCAGCATTTT
>TRBJ2-7|TRBD2|-|TRBV27
CASSLTPAGGPPYEQYF
TGTGCCAGCAGTTTAACCCCCGCGGGGGGACCCCCCTACGAGCAGTACTTC
>TRBJ2-4|-|-|TRBV7-2
CASSLGETGVDIQYF
TGTGCCAGCAGCTTAGGGGAGACAGGTGTGGACATTCAGTACTTC
>TRBJ1-1|-|-|TRBV5-1
CASSKELGGGAEAFF
TGCGCCAGCAGCAAGGAACTAGGGGGGGGCGCTGAAGCTTTCTTT
>TRBJ2-6|TRBD1|-|TRBV6-6
CASSRTGGTGANVLTF
TGTGCCAGCAGTCGTACAGGGGGCACTGGGGCCAACGTCCTGACTTTC
>TRBJ2-2|-|once|TRBV20-1
CSARVPDGELFF
TGCAGTGCTAGAGTCCCCGACGGGGAGCTGTTTTTT
>TRBJ2-7|TRBD2|-|TRBV5-1
CASSQGGLADSSNEQYF
TGCGCCAGCAGCCAGGGGGGACTAGCGGACTCGTCGAACGAGCAGTACTTC
>TRBJ2-7|-|-|TRBV5-1
CASSRGGKGYEQYF
TGCGCCAGCAGCAGGGGCGGGAAGGGCTACGAGCAGTACTTC
>TRBJ1-2|-|-|TRBV7-9
CASSSSVYYGYTF
TGTGCCAGCAGCTCCTCAGTTTACTATGGCTACACCTTC
>TRBJ1-2|-|-|TRBV6-5
CASSYSYGDNYGYTF
TGTGCCAGCAGTTACTCGTACGGGGATAACTATGGCTACACCTTC
>TRBJ2-5|TRBD2|-|TRBV6-2/TRBV6-3
CASRRLAGMYQETQYF
TGTGCCAGCCGGAGGCTAGCGGGGATGTACCAAGAGACCCAGTACTTC
>TRBJ2-7|TRBD1|-|TRBV2
CASSAGTGYSEQYF
TGTGCCAGCAGCGCCGGGACAGGGTATTCCGAGCAGTACTTC
>TRBJ1-5|-|-|TRBV18
CASSPMPRGNQPQHF
TGTGCCAGCTCACCAATGCCGAGGGGCAATCAGCCCCAGCATTTT
>TRBJ1-1|TRBD1|-|TRBV7-2
CASSSTGNEAFF
TGTGCCAGCAGCTCGACAGGGAATGAAGCTTTCTTT
>TRBJ2-7|TRBD2|-|TRBV5-1
CASSLPSGSSGDEQYF
TGCGCCAGCAGCTTGCCTAGCGGGAGCTCCGGGGACGAGCAGTACTTC
>TRBJ2-7|-|-|TRBV30
CAWSRDSGDEQYF
TGTGCCTGGAGTCGGGACTCCGGGGACGAGCAGTACTTC
>TRBJ1-5|-|-|TRBV6-5
CATAVGGPNQPQHF
TGTGCCACCGCGGTAGGAGGCCCCAATCAGCCCCAGCATTTT
>TRBJ2-6|TRBD1|-|TRBV4-3
CASSQRPGTGTGGANVLTF
TGCGCCAGCAGCCAACGTCCCGGGACAGGGACGGGGGGGGCCAACGTCCTGACTTTC
>TRBJ1-1|-|-|TRBV3-1
CASSQLRKDTEAFF
TGTGCCAGCAGCCAACTAAGGAAAGACACTGAAGCTTTCTTT
>TRBJ2-1|-|-|TRBV4-2
CASSGQGGDNEQFF
TGTGCCAGCAGTGGTCAGGGAGGTGACAATGAGCAGTTCTTC
>TRBJ2-3|TRBD1|-|TRBV6-5
CASRSTGGTDTQYF
TGTGCCAGCAGATCGACAGGGGGAACAGATACGCAGTATTTT
>TRBJ1-1|TRBD1|-|TRBV12-3/TRBV12-4
CASSSNWGTVNTEAFF
TGTGCCAGCAGCTCCAATTGGGGGACAGTGAACACTGAAGCTTTCTTT
>TRBJ2-7|-|few|TRBV7-9
CASSINRESYEQYF
TGTGCCAGCAGCATTAACAGGGAGTCCTACGAGCAGTACTTC
>TRBJ1-4|-|-|TRBV4-1
CASSQLLGLREKLFF
TGCGCCAGCAGCCAATTGCTGGGACTAAGGGAAAAACTGTTTTTT
>TRBJ1-6|-|-|TRBV19
CASAQGNGSPLHF
TGTGCCAGTGCGCAGGGGAACGGGTCACCCCTCCACTTT
>TRBJ2-7|TRBD1|-|TRBV6-5
CASSYGDRVHEQYF
TGTGCCAGCAGTTACGGCGACAGGGTCCACGAGCAGTACTTC
>TRBJ2-7|TRBD1|-|TRBV7-8
CASSLAGGTGRYEQYF
TGTGCCAGCAGCTTAGCAGGGGGGACAGGGAGGTACGAGCAGTACTTC
>TRBJ2-5|TRBD1|-|TRBV5-1
CASSTGQGGETQYF
TGCGCCAGCAGCACGGGACAGGGGGGAGAGACCCAGTACTTC
>TRBJ2-7|-|once|TRBV12-3/TRBV12-4
CASSVTRVLAYEQYF
TGTGCCAGCAGTGTCACCCGGGTCCTGGCCTACGAGCAGTACTTC
>TRBJ2-5|-|few|TRBV6-2/TRBV6-3
CASSREQETQYF
TGTGCCAGCAGTCGAGAACAAGAGACCCAGTACTTC
>TRBJ2-3|-|-|TRBV25-1
CASSEAAADTQYF
TGTGCCAGCAGTGAGGCGGCAGCGGATACGCAGTATTTT
>TRBJ2-2|-|-|TRBV4-2
CASSQQGGELFF
TGTGCCAGCAGCCAACAGGGCGGGGAGCTGTTTTTT
>TRBJ1-1|TRBD1|-|TRBV2
CASRTGDWEAFF
TGTGCCAGCAGGACAGGGGATTGGGAAGCTTTCTTT
>TRBJ2-1|-|-|TRBV7-2
CASSSRTPGEQFF
TGTGCCAGCAGCTCCCGGACCCCGGGGGAGCAGTTCTTC
>TRBJ2-5|-|once|TRBV6-5
CASSRRGEWETQYF
TGTGCCAGCAGCAGAAGGGGGGAGTGGGAGACCCAGTACTTC
>TRBJ2-3|-|once|TRBV6-2/TRBV6-3
CASTRDSTDTQYF
TGTGCCAGCACCCGGGACTCTACAGATACGCAGTATTTT
>TRBJ1-1|-|once|TRBV29-1
CSVEETGRTEAFF
TGCAGCGTTGAAGAAACAGGGCGTACTGAAGCTTTCTTT
>TRBJ2-2|-|-|TRBV29-1
CSVRQGQGNTGELFF
TGCAGCGTTCGGCAGGGACAAGGGAACACCGGGGAGCTGTTTTTT
>TRBJ2-4|-|once|TRBV12-3/TRBV12-4
CASTRGAKNIQYF
TGTGCCAGCACCCGGGGAGCCAAAAACATTCAGTACTTC
>TRBJ2-7|-|-|TRBV6-5
CASTGMNYEQYF
TGTGCCAGCACAGGGATGAACTACGAGCAGTACTTC
>TRBJ2-1|-|-|TRBV29-1
CSVQTVSSYNEQFF
TGCAGCGTTCAGACGGTCAGCTCCTACAATGAGCAGTTCTTC
>TRBJ2-5|-|-|TRBV9
CASSVEGPPWAQYF
TGTGCCAGCAGCGTAGAGGGCCCGCCTTGGGCCCAGTACTTC